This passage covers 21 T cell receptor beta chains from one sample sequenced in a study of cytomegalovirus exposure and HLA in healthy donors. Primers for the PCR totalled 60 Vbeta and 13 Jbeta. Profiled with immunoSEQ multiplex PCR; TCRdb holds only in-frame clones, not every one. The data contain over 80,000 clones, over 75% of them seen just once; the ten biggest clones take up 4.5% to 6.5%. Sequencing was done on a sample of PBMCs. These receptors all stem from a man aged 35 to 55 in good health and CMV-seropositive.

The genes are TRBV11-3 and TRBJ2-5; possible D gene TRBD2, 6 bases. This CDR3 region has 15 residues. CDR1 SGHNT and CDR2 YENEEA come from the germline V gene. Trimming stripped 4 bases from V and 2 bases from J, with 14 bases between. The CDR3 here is CASSSSAGIQETQYF. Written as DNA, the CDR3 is TGTGCCAGCAGCTCCTCTGCGGGAATTCAAGAGACCCAGTACTTC.

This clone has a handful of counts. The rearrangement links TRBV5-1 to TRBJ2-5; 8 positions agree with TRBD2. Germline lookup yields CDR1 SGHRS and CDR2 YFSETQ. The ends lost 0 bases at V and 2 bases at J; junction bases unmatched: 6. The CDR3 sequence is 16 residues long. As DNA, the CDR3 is TGCGCCAGCAGCTTGGAGCCTAGCGGGTCACAAGAGACCCAGTACTTC. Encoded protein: CASSLEPSGSQETQYF.

CDR3 sequence: CASSLGHRIPQPQHF. In DNA, the CDR3 is TGTGCCAGCAGCTTGGGACACCGAATACCTCAGCCCCAGCATTTT. The genes are TRBV7-2 and TRBJ1-5; tentatively, D is TRBD1 (6 bases). Trimming cost V 3 bases and J 6 bases, with 15 bases left between them. Germline V gene sequence: CDR1 SGHTA, CDR2 FQGNSA. The CDR3 is 15 amino acids.

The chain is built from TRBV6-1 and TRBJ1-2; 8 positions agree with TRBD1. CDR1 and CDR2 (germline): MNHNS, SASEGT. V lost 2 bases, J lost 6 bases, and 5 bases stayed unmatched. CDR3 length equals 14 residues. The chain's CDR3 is CASSEMDRVNGYTF. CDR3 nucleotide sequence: TGTGCCAGCAGTGAAATGGACAGGGTGAATGGCTACACCTTC.

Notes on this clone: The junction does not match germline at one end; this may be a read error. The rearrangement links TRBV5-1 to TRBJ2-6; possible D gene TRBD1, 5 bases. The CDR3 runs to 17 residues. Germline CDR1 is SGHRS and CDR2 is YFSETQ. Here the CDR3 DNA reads TGCGCCAGCAGCTTGGTTCTTTCCAGCTCTGGGGCCAACGGCCTGACTTTC. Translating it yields CASSLVLSSSGANGLTF.

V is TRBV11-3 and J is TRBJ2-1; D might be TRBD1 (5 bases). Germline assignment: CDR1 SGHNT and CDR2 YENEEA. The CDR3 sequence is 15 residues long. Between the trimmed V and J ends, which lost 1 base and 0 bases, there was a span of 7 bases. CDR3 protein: CASSLGQGSYNEQFF. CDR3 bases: TGTGCCAGCAGCTTAGGGCAGGGCTCCTACAATGAGCAGTTCTTC.

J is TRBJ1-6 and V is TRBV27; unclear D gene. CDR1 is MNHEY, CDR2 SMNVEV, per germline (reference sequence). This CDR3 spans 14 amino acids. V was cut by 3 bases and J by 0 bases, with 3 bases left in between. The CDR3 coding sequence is TGTGCCAGCAGTTTCCGCTCCTATAATTCACCCCTCCACTTT. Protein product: CASSFRSYNSPLHF.

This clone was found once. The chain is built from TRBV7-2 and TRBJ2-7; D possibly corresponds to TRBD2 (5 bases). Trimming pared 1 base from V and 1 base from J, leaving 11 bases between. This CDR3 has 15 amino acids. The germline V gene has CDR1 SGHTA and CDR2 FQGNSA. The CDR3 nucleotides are TGTGCCAGCAGCTTAGTGGAGGCGGTTTCCTACGAGCAGTACTTC. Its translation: CASSLVEAVSYEQYF.

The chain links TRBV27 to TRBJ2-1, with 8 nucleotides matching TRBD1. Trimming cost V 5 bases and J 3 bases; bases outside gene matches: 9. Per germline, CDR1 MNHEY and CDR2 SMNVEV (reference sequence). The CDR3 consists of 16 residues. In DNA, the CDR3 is TGTGCCAGCAGTCCCGCTGCTACAGGGGGCTACAATGAGCAGTTCTTC. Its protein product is CASSPAATGGYNEQFF.

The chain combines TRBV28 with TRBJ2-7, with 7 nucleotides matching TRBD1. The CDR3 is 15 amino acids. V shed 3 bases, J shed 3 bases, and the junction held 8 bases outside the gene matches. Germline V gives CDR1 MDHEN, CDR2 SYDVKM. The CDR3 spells CASSFRRDSLYEQYF. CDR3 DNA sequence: TGTGCCAGCAGTTTTCGCCGGGACAGCCTCTACGAGCAGTACTTC.

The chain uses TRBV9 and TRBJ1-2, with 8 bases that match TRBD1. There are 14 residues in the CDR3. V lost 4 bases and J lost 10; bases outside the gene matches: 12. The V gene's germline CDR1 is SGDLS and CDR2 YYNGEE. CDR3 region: CASSPVGQGNIYTF. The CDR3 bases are TGTGCCAGCAGCCCGGTCGGACAGGGAAATATCTACACCTTC.

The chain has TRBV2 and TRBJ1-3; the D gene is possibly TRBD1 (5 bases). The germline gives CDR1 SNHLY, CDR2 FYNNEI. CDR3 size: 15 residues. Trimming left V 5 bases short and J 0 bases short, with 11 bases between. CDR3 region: CASSPDILSGNTIYF. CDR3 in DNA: TGTGCCAGCAGTCCGGACATTCTCTCTGGAAACACCATATATTTT.

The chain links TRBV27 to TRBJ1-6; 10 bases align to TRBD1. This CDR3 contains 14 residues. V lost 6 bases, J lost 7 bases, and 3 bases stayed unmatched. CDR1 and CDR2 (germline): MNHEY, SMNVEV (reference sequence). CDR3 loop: CASSTTGGNSPLHF. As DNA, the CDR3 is TGTGCCAGCAGCACGACAGGGGGCAATTCACCCCTCCACTTT.

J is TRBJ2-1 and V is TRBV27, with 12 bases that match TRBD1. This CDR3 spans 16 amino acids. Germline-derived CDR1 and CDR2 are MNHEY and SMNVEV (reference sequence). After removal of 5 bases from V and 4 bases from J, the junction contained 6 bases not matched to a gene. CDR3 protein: CASSNWDRGQYNEQFF. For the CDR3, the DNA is TGTGCCAGCAGTAACTGGGACAGGGGGCAATACAATGAGCAGTTCTTC.

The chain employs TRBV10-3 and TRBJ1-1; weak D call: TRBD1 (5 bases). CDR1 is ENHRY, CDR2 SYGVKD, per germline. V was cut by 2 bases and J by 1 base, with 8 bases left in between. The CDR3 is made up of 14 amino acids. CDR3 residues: CAISERRENTEAFF. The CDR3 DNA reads TGTGCCATCAGTGAGCGCAGGGAGAACACTGAAGCTTTCTTT.

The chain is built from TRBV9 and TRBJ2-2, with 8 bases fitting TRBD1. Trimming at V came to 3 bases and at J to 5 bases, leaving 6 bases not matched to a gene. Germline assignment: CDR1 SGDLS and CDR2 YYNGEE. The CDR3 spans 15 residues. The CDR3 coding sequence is TGTGCCAGCAGCGGAACAGGGGGAAGGACCGGGGAGCTGTTTTTT. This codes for CASSGTGGRTGELFF.

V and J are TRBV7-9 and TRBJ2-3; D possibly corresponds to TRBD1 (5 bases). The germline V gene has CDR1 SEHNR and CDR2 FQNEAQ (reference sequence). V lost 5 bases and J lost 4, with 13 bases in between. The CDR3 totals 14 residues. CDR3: CASSPRPRADTQYF. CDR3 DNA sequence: TGTGCCAGCAGCCCCCGCCCCAGGGCAGATACGCAGTATTTT.

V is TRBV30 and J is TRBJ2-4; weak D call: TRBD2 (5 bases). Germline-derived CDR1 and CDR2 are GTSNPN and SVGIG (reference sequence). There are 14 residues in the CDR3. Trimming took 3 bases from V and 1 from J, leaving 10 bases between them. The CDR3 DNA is TGTGCCTGGAGGAAAAGAGGGGCCAAAAACATTCAGTACTTC. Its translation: CAWRKRGAKNIQYF.

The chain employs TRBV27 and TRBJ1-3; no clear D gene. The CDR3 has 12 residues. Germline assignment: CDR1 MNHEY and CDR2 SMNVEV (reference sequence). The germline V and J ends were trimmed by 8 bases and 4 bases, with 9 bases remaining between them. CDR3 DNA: TGTGCCAGCGGGAGACCAGGAAACACCATATATTTT. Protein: CASGRPGNTIYF.

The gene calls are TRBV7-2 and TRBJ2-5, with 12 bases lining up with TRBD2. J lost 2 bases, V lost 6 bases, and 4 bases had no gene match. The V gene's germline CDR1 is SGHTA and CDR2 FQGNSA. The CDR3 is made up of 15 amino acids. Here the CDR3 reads CASSSSGGEQETQYF. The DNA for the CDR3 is TGTGCCAGCAGTTCTAGCGGGGGGGAACAAGAGACCCAGTACTTC.

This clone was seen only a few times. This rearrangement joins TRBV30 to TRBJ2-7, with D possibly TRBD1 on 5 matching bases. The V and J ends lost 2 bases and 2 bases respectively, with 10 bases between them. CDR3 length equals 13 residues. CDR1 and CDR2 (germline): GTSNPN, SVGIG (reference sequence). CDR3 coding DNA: TGTGCCTGGAGTAGGGGCATGCCCTACGAGCAGTACTTC. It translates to CAWSRGMPYEQYF.